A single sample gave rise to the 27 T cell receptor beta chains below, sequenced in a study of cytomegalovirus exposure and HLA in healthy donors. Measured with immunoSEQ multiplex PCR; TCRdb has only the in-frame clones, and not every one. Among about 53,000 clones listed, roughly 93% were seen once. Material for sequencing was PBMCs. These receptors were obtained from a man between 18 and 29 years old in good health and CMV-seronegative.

CDR3 DNA sequence: TGTGCCAGCAGTTACACTGGGACAGGGTATTATTTT. As protein: CASSYTGTGYYF. The chain couples TRBV6-6 to TRBJ1-3, with 9 bases fitting TRBD1. Trimming took 2 bases from V and 16 from J; bases not matched to a gene: 6. Germline V gene data show CDR1 as MNHNY and CDR2 as SVGAGI (reference sequence). This CDR3 region has 12 residues.

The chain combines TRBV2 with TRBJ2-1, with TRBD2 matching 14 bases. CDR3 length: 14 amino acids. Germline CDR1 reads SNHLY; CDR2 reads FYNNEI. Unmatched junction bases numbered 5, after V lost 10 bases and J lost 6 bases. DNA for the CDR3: TGTGCCATCCCCGGGACTAGCGGGAGCAATGAGCAGTTCTTC. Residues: CAIPGTSGSNEQFF.

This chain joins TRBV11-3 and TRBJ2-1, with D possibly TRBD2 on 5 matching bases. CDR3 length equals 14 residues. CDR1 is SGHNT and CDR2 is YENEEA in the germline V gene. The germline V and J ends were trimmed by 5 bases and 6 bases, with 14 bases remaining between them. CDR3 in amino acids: CASSLAPSGNEQFF. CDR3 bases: TGTGCCAGCAGCCTAGCCCCTTCCGGCAATGAGCAGTTCTTC.

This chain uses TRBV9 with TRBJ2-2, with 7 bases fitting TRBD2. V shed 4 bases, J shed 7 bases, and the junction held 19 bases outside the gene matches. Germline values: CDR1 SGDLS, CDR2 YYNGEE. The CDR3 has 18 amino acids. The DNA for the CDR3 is TGTGCCAGCAGCCCCCGGGCGCTACGGCGGGAGATGAACGGGGAGCTGTTTTTT. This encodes CASSPRALRREMNGELFF.

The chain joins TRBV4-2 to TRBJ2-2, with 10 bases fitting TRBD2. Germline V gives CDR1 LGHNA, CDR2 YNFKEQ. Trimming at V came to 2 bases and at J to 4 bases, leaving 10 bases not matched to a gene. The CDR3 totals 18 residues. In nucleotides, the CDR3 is TGTGCCAGCAGCCAAAAGCCACCGGGACTAGCGATCACCGGGGAGCTGTTTTTT. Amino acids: CASSQKPPGLAITGELFF.

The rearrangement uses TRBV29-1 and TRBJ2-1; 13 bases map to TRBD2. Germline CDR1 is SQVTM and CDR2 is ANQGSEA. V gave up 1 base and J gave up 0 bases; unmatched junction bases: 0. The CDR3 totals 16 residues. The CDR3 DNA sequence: TGCAGCGTTGAAGGGACTAGCGGGAGCTCCTACAATGAGCAGTTCTTC. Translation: CSVEGTSGSSYNEQFF.

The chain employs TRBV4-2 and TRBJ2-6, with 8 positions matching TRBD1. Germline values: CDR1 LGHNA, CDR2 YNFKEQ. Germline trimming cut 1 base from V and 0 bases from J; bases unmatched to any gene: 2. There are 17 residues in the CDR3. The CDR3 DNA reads TGTGCCAGCAGCCAAGTTCAGGGGGCCTCTGGGGCCAACGTCCTGACTTTC. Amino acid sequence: CASSQVQGASGANVLTF.

The CDR3 DNA reads as TGCGCCAGCAGCCAACTAGCGGCAGATACGCAGTATTTT. Translation: CASSQLAADTQYF. The V gene is TRBV4-3, the J gene TRBJ2-3, with 7 bases lining up with TRBD2. With V trimmed by 2 bases and J by 4 bases, 0 bases remained unmatched. This CDR3 is 13 amino acids long. CDR1 LGHNA and CDR2 YSLEER come from the germline V gene.

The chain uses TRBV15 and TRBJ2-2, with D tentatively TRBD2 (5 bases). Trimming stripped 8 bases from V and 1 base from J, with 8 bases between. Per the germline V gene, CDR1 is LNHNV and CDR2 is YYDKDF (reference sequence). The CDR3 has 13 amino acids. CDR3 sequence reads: CATLEGNTGELFF. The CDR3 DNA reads TGTGCCACCCTAGAGGGGAACACCGGGGAGCTGTTTTTT.

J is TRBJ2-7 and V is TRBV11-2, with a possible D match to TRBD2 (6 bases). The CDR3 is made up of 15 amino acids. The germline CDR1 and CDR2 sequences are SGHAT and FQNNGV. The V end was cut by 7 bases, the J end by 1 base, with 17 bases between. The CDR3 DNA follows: TGTGCCAGCACCCCGTTAGGAGGGTTGTCCTACGAGCAGTACTTC. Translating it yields CASTPLGGLSYEQYF.

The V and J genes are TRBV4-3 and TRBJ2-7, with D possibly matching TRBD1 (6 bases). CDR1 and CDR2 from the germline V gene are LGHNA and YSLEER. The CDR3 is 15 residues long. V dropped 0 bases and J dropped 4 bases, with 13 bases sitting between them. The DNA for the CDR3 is TGCGCCAGCAGCCAAGAGGGGACATCTAGGTACGAGCAGTACTTC. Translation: CASSQEGTSRYEQYF.

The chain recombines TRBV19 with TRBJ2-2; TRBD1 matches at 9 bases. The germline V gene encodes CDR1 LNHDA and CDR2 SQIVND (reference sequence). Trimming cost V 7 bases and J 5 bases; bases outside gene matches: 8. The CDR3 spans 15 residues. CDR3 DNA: TGTGCCAGTACCCGACAGGGGGAGTGGACCGGGGAGCTGTTTTTT. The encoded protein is CASTRQGEWTGELFF. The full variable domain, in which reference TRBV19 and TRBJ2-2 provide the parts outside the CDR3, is DGGITQSPKYLFRKEGQNVTLSCEQNLNHDAMYWYRQDPGQGLRLIYYSQIVNDFQKGDIAEGYSVSREKKESFPLTVTSAQKNPTAFYLCASTRQGEWTGELFFGEGSRLTVL.

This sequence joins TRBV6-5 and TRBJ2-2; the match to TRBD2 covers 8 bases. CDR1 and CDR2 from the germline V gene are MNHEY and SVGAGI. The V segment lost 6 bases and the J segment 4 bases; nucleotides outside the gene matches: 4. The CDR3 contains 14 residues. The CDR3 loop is CASSQLAVTGELFF. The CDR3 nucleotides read TGTGCCAGCAGCCAACTAGCGGTCACCGGGGAGCTGTTTTTT.

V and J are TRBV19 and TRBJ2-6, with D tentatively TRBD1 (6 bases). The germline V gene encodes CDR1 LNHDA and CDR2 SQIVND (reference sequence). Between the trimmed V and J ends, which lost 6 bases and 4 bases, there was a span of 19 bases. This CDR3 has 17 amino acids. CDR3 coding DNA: TGTGCCAGTAGCGCGACAGACCAGGGGTCCGGGGCCAACGTCCTGACTTTC. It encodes CASSATDQGSGANVLTF.

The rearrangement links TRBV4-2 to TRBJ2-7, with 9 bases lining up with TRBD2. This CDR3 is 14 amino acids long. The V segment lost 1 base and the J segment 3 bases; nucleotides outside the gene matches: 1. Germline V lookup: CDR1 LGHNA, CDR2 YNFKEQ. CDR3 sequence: CASSQGTSVYEQYF. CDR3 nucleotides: TGTGCCAGCAGCCAAGGGACTAGCGTCTACGAGCAGTACTTC.

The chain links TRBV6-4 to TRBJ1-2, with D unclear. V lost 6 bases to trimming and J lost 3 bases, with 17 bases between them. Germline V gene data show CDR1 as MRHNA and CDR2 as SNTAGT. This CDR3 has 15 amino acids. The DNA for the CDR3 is TGTGCCAGCAGAGAAGTCCCCACTATGGACTATGGCTACACCTTC. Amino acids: CASREVPTMDYGYTF.

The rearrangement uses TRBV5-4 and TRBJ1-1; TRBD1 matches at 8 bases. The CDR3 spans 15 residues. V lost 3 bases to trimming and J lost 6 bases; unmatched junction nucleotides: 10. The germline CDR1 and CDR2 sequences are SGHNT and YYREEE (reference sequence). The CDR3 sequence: CASSSGVQGAAEAFF. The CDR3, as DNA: TGTGCCAGCAGCTCAGGGGTGCAGGGGGCGGCTGAAGCTTTCTTT.

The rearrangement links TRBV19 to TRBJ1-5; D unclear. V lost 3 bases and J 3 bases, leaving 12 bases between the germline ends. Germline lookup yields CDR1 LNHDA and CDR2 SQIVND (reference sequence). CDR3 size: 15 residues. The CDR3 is CASSMFEAINQPQHF. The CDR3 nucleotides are TGTGCCAGTAGTATGTTCGAGGCCATCAATCAGCCCCAGCATTTT.

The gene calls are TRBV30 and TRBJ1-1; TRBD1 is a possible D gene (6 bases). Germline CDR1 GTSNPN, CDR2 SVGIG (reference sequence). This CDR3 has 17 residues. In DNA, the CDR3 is TGTGCGATAGCCGGGACACTCACTCCCATCCTGAACACTGAAGCTTTCTTT. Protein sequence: CAIAGTLTPILNTEAFF.

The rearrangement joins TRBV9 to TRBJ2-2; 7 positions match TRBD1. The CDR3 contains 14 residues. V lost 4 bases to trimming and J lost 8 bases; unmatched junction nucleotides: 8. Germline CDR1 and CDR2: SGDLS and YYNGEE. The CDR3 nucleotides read TGTGCCAGCAGCCCGCGGACAGGCGGGGGGGAGCTGTTTTTT. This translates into CASSPRTGGGELFF.

This CDR3 is CASSLVGGDGVLYGYTF. In DNA form, the CDR3 reads TGTGCCAGCAGCTTAGTAGGGGGGGACGGGGTGCTCTATGGCTACACCTTC. The genes are TRBV7-9 and TRBJ1-2; weak D call: TRBD1 (6 bases). Trimming shortened V by 1 base and J by 4 bases, and 19 bases separated the two germline ends. The CDR3 has 17 residues. Germline V lookup: CDR1 SEHNR, CDR2 FQNEAQ (reference sequence). Full variable domain (rest looked up from reference TRBV7-9 and TRBJ1-2): DTGVSQNPRHKITKRGQNVTFRCDPISEHNRLYWYRQTLGQGPEFLTYFQNEAQLEKSRLLSDRFSAERPKGSFSTLEIQRTEQGDSAMYLCASSLVGGDGVLYGYTFGSGTRLTVV.

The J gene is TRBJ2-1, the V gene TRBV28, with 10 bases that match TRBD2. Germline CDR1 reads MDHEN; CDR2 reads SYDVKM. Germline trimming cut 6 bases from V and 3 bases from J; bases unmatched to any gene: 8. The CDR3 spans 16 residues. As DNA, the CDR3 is TGTGCCAGCAGGGACAGGCTAGCGGGAGTCTACAATGAGCAGTTCTTC. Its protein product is CASRDRLAGVYNEQFF.

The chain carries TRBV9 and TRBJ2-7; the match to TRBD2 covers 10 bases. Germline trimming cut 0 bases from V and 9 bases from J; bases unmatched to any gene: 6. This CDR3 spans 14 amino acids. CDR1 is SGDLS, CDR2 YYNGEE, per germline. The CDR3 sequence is CASSVGTSGIGQYF. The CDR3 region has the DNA TGTGCCAGCAGCGTAGGAACTAGCGGGATCGGGCAGTACTTC. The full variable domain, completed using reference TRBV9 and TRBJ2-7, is DSGVTQTPKHLITATGQRVTLRCSPRSGDLSVYWYQQSLDQGLQFLIQYYNGEERAKGNILERFSAQQFPDLHSELNLSSLELGDSALYFCASSVGTSGIGQYFGPGTRLTVT.

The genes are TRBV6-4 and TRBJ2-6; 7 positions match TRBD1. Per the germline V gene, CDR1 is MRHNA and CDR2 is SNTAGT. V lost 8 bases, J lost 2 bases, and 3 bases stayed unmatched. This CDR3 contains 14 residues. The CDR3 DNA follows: TGTGCCAGCTCCGGACAGGCTGGGGCCAACGTCCTGACTTTC. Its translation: CASSGQAGANVLTF.

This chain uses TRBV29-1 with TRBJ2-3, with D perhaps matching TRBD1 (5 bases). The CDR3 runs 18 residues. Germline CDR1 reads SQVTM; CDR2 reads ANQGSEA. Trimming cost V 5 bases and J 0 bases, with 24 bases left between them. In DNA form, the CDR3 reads TGCAGCGTTCCCCGACTGGGGCCAAAGGGGTTCAGCACAGATACGCAGTATTTT. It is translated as CSVPRLGPKGFSTDTQYF.

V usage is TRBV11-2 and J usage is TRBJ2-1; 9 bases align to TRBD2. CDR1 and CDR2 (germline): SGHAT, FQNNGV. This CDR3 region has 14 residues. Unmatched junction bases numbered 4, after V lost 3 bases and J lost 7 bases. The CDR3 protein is CASSFYAGGNEQFF. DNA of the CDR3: TGTGCCAGCAGCTTTTATGCGGGAGGGAATGAGCAGTTCTTC.

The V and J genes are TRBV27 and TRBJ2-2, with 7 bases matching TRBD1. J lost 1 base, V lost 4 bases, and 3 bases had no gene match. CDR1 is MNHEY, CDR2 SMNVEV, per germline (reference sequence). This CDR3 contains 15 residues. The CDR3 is CASSSTGLNTGELFF. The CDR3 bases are TGTGCCAGCAGTTCGACAGGGCTGAACACCGGGGAGCTGTTTTTT.